The clone carrying this TCR beta chain was seen many times. The antigen is not known. This CDR3 comprises 12 residues. Trimming took off 5 bases at V and 3 bases at J, with 7 bases between the two ends. CDR1 KGHSH and CDR2 LQKENI come from the germline V gene. This sample stems from a study of cytomegalovirus exposure and HLA in healthy donors. Study conclusions and caveats: Earlier analysis looked at TCR beta V segments, and most were productive about 90% or about 30% of the time.

60 Vbeta and 13 Jbeta primers were used in PCR. In the original analysis: About 11 million of some 80 million unique TCR beta chains were shared, per a later count. Produced via immunoSEQ multiplex PCR; TCRdb's table is partial and in-frame only. The V and J calls and clone size were taken over from that table, and D and trimming were inferred from the DNA. The table lists about 150,000 clones, 60% to 75% of them singletons. V is TRBV18 and J is TRBJ1-1; D gene unclear. The clonotype comes from a man aged 25-45 years in good health and CMV-seronegative. Sequencing was performed on PBMCs. CDR3: CASSYSHTEAFF. CDR3 nucleotide sequence: TGTGCCAGCTCATACAGTCACACTGAAGCTTTCTTT.